These 3 T cell receptor beta chains share one sample of origin, sequenced in a study of cytomegalovirus exposure and HLA in healthy donors. PCR involved 60 Vbeta and 13 Jbeta primers. Sequenced by immunoSEQ multiplex PCR; TCRdb stores in-frame clones only, minus some. In all, the sample yields roughly 88,000 clones. Input material: PBMCs. The receptor set was obtained from a man aged 45 to 65 in good health and CMV-seropositive.

The chain is built from TRBV27 and TRBJ1-5; the match to TRBD1 covers 7 bases. The CDR3 is 15 residues long. Losses at the gene ends were 5 bases for V and 4 bases for J; bases not matched to a gene: 8. Germline V gene sequence: CDR1 MNHEY, CDR2 SMNVEV (reference sequence). CDR3 protein: CASSVTGTLNQPQHF. CDR3 nucleotides: TGTGCCAGCAGTGTGACAGGGACACTTAATCAGCCCCAGCATTTT.

This rearrangement joins TRBV11-2 to TRBJ1-2; D ambiguous. CDR1 and CDR2 from the germline V gene are SGHAT and FQNNGV. This CDR3 has 14 amino acids. Trimming shortened V by 1 base and J by 3 bases, and 9 bases separated the two germline ends. CDR3: CASSLGQEDYGYTF. The CDR3 bases are TGTGCCAGCAGCTTAGGGCAGGAGGACTATGGCTACACCTTC.

The V and J genes are TRBV7-6 and TRBJ1-5, with D perhaps matching TRBD1 (6 bases). Germline V CDR1 and CDR2: SGHVS, FNYEAQ. This CDR3 comprises 13 residues. Trimming took 5 bases from V and 5 from J, leaving 10 bases between them. This CDR3 is CASSPWTDQPQHF. CDR3 sequence (DNA): TGTGCCAGCAGCCCCTGGACAGATCAGCCCCAGCATTTT.